The 16 T cell receptor beta chains in this list originate from one sample, sequenced in a study of somatic mutations in cytotoxic T cells in rheumatoid arthritis. Measured with immunoSEQ multiplex PCR; TCRdb has only the in-frame clones, and not every one. The sample records approximately 25,000 clones, under 75% being singletons. Input material: CD8+ T cells sorted from blood. The receptors here all came from a woman under 30 in good health.

The genes are TRBV25-1 and TRBJ2-5, with D tentatively TRBD2 (6 bases). The J call may be in error: the DNA end matches TRBJ2-7 better. Germline lookup yields CDR1 MGHDK and CDR2 SYGVNS. The CDR3 covers 14 residues. This CDR3 is CASSDTSLSYEQYF. The CDR3 DNA reads as TGTGCCAGCAGTGACACTAGCTTGTCGTACGAGCAGTACTTC.

The chain recombines TRBV29-1 with TRBJ1-2; D possibly corresponds to TRBD1 (6 bases). The CDR3 has 14 amino acids. Per the germline V gene, CDR1 is SQVTM and CDR2 is ANQGSEA. V was cut by 2 bases and J by 1 base, with 11 bases left in between. The CDR3 nucleotides are TGCAGCGTTGAACAGGGGACCAGTAACTATGGCTACACCTTC. As protein: CSVEQGTSNYGYTF. Together with reference TRBV29-1 and TRBJ1-2, the CDR3 gives the full variable domain: SAVISQKPSRDICQRGTSLTIQCQVDSQVTMMFWYRQQPGQSLTLIATANQGSEATYESGFVIDKFPISRPNLTFSTLTVSNMSPEDSSIYLCSVEQGTSNYGYTFGSGTRLTVV.

The chain employs TRBV28 and TRBJ2-5; 11 positions agree with TRBD2. CDR1 MDHEN and CDR2 SYDVKM come from the germline V gene. V trimming: 4 bases; J trimming: 5 bases; junction bases outside the gene matches: 9. The CDR3 contains 16 residues. The CDR3, as DNA: TGTGCCAGCAGTTCCAATAGCGGGAGGGCCTGGGAGACCCAGTACTTC. Amino acids: CASSSNSGRAWETQYF.

In its sample, this clone was seen a few times. This rearrangement joins TRBV9 to TRBJ2-1, with a possible D match to TRBD1 (6 bases). The V gene lost 5 bases and the J gene lost 5 bases, with 23 bases spanning the gap. From germline, CDR1 is SGDLS and CDR2 YYNGEE. The CDR3 has 17 amino acids. CDR3 loop: CASSHPRGTGPDNEQFF. The CDR3 region has the DNA TGTGCCAGCAGTCATCCGAGGGGGACCGGGCCGGACAATGAGCAGTTCTTC.

V gene TRBV15 combines with J gene TRBJ2-1, with a weak D call TRBD2 (6 bases). The CDR3 is made up of 13 amino acids. Germline loops: CDR1 LNHNV, CDR2 YYDKDF (reference sequence). V gave up 6 bases and J gave up 5 bases, with 11 bases separating them. In DNA form, the CDR3 reads TGTGCCACCAGACTAGCTTGGGACAATGAGCAGTTCTTC. It translates to CATRLAWDNEQFF.

This clone was detected once. This rearrangement joins TRBV4-1 to TRBJ2-5; 8 nucleotides agree with TRBD1. J lost 5 bases, V lost 1 base, and 6 bases had no gene match. CDR1 and CDR2 (germline): MGHRA, YSYEKL. This CDR3 comprises 15 residues. CDR3 residues: CASSQVAGGKETQYF. In DNA form, the CDR3 reads TGCGCCAGCAGCCAAGTGGCAGGGGGCAAGGAGACCCAGTACTTC.

The CDR3 coding sequence is TGTGCCAGCAGTGAGGGAGAGACCCAGTACTTC. Translation gives CASSEGETQYF. The chain combines TRBV2 with TRBJ2-5; D not certain. The CDR3 length is 11 residues. Germline V lookup: CDR1 SNHLY, CDR2 FYNNEI. V lost 3 bases and J 4 bases, leaving 3 bases between the germline ends.

This clone has more than one count but fewer than ten. V and J are TRBV11-2 and TRBJ1-5; D gene unclear. V dropped 5 bases and J dropped 1 base, with 6 bases sitting between them. The CDR3 totals 13 residues. Germline V gene sequence: CDR1 SGHAT, CDR2 FQNNGV. In DNA form, the CDR3 reads TGTGCCAGCAGCCCCAACAGCAATCAGCCCCAGCATTTT. Its protein is CASSPNSNQPQHF.

This clone was seen only a few times. As DNA, the CDR3 is TGTGCCAGCAGTGAGAGCTTCCAAGAGACCCAGTACTTC. Amino acids: CASSESFQETQYF. J is TRBJ2-5 and V is TRBV2, with D unclear. V lost 3 bases, J lost 1 base, and 6 bases lay in between. The germline gives CDR1 SNHLY, CDR2 FYNNEI. The CDR3 has 13 amino acids.

This clone turned up a few times. The chain couples TRBV6-6 to TRBJ1-1; 12 positions agree with TRBD1. CDR1 MNHNY and CDR2 SVGAGI come from the germline V gene (reference sequence). The CDR3 sequence is 13 residues long. V lost 6 bases and J lost 8; bases outside the gene matches: 4. CDR3 amino acids: CASRGQGAVEAFF. The CDR3 nucleotides are TGTGCCAGCAGGGGACAGGGGGCGGTGGAAGCTTTCTTT.

The chain couples TRBV4-1 to TRBJ1-2, with 7 nucleotides matching TRBD1. Germline V CDR1 and CDR2: MGHRA, YSYEKL. V lost 1 base to trimming and J lost 4 bases; unmatched junction nucleotides: 6. There are 15 residues in the CDR3. The CDR3 protein is CASSQAGQASYGYTF. CDR3 in DNA: TGCGCCAGCAGCCAAGCCGGACAGGCATCCTATGGCTACACCTTC.

There are a few counts of this clone. The chain carries TRBV2 and TRBJ2-2; D may be TRBD2 (5 bases). Trimming stripped 8 bases from V and 6 bases from J, with 16 bases between. This CDR3 has 14 residues. Germline CDR1 and CDR2: SNHLY and FYNNEI. For the CDR3, the DNA is TGTGCCAGCGACCGCGAGGGCGAATCCGGGGAGCTGTTTTTT. It specifies CASDREGESGELFF.

This chain connects TRBV25-1 to TRBJ2-1; no reliable D call. The V end lost 4 bases, the J end lost 4 bases, and 2 bases lay between the germline ends. CDR3 length equals 11 residues. Germline loops: CDR1 MGHDK, CDR2 SYGVNS. The CDR3 DNA follows: TGTGCCAGCAGTGTATACAATGAGCAGTTCTTC. Protein: CASSVYNEQFF.

The rearrangement joins TRBV27 to TRBJ1-1; D remains ambiguous. V lost 8 bases and J lost 1, with 5 bases in between. The germline V gene encodes CDR1 MNHEY and CDR2 SMNVEV (reference sequence). The CDR3 spans 11 residues. CDR3 nucleotide sequence: TGTGCCAGCGTTAGGAACACTGAAGCTTTCTTT. It translates to CASVRNTEAFF.

This clone has more than one count but fewer than ten. The chain is built from TRBV5-8 and TRBJ1-2; 9 nucleotides line up with TRBD1. CDR3 length equals 14 residues. Germline trimming cut 4 bases from V and 7 bases from J; bases unmatched to any gene: 8. The V gene's germline CDR1 is SGHTS and CDR2 YDEGEE. CDR3 sequence: CASSPGQGGRGYTF. The CDR3 nucleotides are TGTGCCAGCAGCCCGGGACAGGGTGGTCGTGGCTACACCTTC.

This chain links TRBV6-6 with TRBJ2-3, with D perhaps being TRBD1 or TRBD2 (5 bases each). The CDR3 contains 15 residues. Trimming took off 5 bases at V and 1 base at J, with 13 bases between the two ends. CDR1 is MNHNY and CDR2 is SVGAGI in the germline V gene (reference sequence). DNA of the CDR3: TGTGCCAGCAGTATGGGGGTGAGCGGCACAGATACGCAGTATTTT. It yields the protein CASSMGVSGTDTQYF.